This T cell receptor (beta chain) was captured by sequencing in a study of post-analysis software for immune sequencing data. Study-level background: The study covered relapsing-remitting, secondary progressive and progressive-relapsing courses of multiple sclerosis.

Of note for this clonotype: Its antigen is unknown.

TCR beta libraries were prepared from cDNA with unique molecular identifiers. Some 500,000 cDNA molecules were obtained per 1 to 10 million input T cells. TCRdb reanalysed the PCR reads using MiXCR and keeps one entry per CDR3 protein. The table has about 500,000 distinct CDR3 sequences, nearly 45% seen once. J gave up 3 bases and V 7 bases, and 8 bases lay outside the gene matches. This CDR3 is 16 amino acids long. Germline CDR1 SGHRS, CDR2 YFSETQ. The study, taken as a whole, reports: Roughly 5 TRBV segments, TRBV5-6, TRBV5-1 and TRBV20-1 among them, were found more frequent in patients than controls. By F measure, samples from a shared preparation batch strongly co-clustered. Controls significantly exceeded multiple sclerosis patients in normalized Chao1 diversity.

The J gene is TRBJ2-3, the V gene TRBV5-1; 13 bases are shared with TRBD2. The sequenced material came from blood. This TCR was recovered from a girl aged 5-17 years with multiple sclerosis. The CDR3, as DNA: TGCGCCAGCCGCCTCTGGACTAGCGGGAGTACAGATACGCAGTATTTT. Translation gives CASRLWTSGSTDTQYF.